A single T cell receptor (beta chain) is shown here with its context. The target antigen is unknown. Looked up from germline, CDR1 is SQVTM and CDR2 is ANQGSEA. The CDR3 covers 15 residues. This entry comes from a study of cytomegalovirus exposure and HLA in healthy donors. Whole-study findings and limits: The classifier reportedly diagnosed cytomegalovirus status with high sensitivity and specificity.

This PCR relied on a set of 60 Vbeta primers and 13 Jbeta primers. Produced via immunoSEQ multiplex PCR; TCRdb's table is partial and in-frame only. The table records about 110,000 clones, 70% to 75% of them present only once. This TCR came from a female donor in good health and CMV-seronegative. The V gene is TRBV29-1, the J gene TRBJ2-5; the D gene is possibly TRBD1 (5 bases). The J call may be wrong; the DNA end is better matched by TRBJ2-7. The sequenced sample consisted of PBMCs. The CDR3 protein is CSVEVRGKQFYEQYF. The CDR3 coding sequence is TGCAGCGTTGAAGTAAGGGGAAAGCAGTTCTACGAGCAGTACTTC.